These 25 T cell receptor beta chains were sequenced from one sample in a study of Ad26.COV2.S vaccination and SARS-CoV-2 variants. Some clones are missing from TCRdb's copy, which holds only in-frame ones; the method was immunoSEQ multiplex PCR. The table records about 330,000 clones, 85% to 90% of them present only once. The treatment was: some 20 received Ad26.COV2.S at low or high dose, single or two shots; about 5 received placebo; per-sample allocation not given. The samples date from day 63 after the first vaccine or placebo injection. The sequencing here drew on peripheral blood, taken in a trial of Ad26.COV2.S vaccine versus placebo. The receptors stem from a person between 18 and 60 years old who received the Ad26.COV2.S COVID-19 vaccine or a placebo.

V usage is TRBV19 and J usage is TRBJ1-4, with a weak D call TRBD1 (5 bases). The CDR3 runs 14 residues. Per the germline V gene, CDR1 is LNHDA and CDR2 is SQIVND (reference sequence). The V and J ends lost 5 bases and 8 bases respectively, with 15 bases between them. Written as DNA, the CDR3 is TGTGCCAGTAGTCCAGGGTTGAGGCGCGAAAAACTGTTTTTT. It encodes CASSPGLRREKLFF.

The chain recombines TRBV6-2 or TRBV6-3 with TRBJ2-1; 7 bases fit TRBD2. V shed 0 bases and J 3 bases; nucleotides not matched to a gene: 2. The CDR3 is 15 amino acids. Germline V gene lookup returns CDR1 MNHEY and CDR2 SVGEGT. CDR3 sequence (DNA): TGTGCCAGCAGTTACTCAATAGCGGGCTACAATGAGCAGTTCTTC. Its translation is CASSYSIAGYNEQFF.

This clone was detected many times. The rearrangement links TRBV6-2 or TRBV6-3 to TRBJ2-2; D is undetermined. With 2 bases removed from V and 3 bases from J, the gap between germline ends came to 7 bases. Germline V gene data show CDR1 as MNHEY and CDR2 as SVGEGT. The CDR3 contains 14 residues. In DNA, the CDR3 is TGTGCCAGCAGTTACCTCGTGGACACCGGGGAGCTGTTTTTT. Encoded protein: CASSYLVDTGELFF.

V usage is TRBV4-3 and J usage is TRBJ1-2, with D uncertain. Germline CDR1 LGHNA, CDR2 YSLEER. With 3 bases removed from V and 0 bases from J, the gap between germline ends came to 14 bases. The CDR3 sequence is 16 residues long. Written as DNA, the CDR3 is TGCGCCAGCAGCCAGGGGTTAGTAACAGCTAACTATGGCTACACCTTC. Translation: CASSQGLVTANYGYTF.

This CDR3 reads CASSEIRLAQETQYF. CDR3 sequence (DNA): TGTGCCAGCAGTGAGATAAGACTAGCGCAAGAGACCCAGTACTTC. The chain combines TRBV2 with TRBJ2-5; 8 positions agree with TRBD2. In germline, CDR1 is SNHLY, CDR2 FYNNEI. The junction had 5 bases not matched to a gene; V was cut back by 3 bases and J by 2 bases. CDR3 length: 15 residues.

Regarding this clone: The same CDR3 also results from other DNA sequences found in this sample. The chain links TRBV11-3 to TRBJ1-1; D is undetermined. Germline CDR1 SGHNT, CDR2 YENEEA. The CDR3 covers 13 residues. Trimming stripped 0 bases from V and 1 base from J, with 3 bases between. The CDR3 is CASSLEENTEAFF. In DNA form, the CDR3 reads TGTGCCAGCAGCTTAGAAGAGAACACTGAAGCTTTCTTT.

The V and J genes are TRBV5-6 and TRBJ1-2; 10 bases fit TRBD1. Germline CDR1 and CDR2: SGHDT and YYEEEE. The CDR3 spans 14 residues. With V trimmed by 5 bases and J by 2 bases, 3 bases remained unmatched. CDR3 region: CASRRQGANYGYTF. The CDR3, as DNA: TGTGCCAGCAGACGACAGGGGGCCAACTATGGCTACACCTTC.

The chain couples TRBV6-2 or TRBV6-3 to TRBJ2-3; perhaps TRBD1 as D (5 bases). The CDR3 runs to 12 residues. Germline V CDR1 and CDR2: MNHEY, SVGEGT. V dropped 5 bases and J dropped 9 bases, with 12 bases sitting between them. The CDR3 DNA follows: TGTGCCAGCAGTCAAGGGGTGGTCACGCAGTATTTT. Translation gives CASSQGVVTQYF.

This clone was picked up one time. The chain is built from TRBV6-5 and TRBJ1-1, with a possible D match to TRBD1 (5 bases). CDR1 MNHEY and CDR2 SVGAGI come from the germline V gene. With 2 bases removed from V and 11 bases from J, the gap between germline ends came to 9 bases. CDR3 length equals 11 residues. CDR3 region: CASSYMDKAFF. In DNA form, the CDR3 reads TGTGCCAGCAGTTACATGGACAAGGCTTTCTTT.

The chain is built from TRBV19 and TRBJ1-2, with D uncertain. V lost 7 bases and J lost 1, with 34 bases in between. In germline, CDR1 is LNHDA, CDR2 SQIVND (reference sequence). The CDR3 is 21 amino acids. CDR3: CASMVAVWSGTHTPDNYGYTF. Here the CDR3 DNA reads TGTGCCAGTATGGTCGCGGTTTGGTCCGGAACCCATACCCCTGATAACTATGGCTACACCTTC.

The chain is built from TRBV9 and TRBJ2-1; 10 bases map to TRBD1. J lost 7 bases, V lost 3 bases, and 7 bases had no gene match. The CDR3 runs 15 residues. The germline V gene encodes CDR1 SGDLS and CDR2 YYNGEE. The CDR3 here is CASSAAPGQGNEQFF. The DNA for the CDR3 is TGTGCCAGCAGCGCAGCGCCGGGACAGGGGAATGAGCAGTTCTTC.

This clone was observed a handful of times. CDR3 in DNA: TGTGCCAGCAGTTTCTCGAATTCACCCCTCCACTTT. It encodes CASSFSNSPLHF. This rearrangement joins TRBV6-2 or TRBV6-3 to TRBJ1-6; D not resolved. Germline V gene lookup returns CDR1 MNHEY and CDR2 SVGEGT. The CDR3 has 12 residues. Trimming removed 4 bases at V and 7 bases at J, with 5 bases between.

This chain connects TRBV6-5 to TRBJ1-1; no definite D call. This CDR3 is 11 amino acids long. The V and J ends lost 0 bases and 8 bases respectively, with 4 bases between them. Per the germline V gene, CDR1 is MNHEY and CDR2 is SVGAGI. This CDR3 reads CASSYSREAFF. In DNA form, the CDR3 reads TGTGCCAGCAGTTACTCGCGAGAAGCTTTCTTT.

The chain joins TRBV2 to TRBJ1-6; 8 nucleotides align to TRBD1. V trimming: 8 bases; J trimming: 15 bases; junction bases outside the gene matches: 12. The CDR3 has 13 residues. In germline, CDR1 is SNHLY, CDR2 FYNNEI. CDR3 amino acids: CASERQGISGLHF. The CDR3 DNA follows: TGTGCCAGCGAGAGACAGGGGATTTCGGGCCTCCACTTT.

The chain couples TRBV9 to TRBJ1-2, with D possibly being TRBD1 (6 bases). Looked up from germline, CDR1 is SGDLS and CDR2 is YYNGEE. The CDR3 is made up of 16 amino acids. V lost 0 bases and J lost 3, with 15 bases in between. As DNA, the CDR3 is TGTGCCAGCAGCGTAGGTGCGGGGGGCGCGGACTATGGCTACACCTTC. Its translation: CASSVGAGGADYGYTF.

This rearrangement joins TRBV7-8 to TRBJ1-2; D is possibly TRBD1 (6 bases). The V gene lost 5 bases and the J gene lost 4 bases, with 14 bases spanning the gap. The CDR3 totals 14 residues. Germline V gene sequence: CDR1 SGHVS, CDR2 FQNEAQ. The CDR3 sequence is CASSPTTGIYGYTF. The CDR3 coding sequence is TGTGCCAGCAGCCCGACAACAGGGATCTATGGCTACACCTTC.

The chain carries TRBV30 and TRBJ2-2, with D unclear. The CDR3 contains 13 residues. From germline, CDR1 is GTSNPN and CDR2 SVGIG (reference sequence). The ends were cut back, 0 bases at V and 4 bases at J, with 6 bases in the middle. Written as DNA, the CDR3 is TGTGCCTGGAGTGTATTGGCCACCGGGGAGCTGTTTTTT. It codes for CAWSVLATGELFF. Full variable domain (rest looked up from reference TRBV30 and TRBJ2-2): SQTIHQWPATLVQPVGSPLSLECTVEGTSNPNLYWYRQAAGRGLQLLFYSVGIGQISSEVPQNLSASRPQDRQFILSSKKLLLSDSGFYLCAWSVLATGELFFGEGSRLTVL.

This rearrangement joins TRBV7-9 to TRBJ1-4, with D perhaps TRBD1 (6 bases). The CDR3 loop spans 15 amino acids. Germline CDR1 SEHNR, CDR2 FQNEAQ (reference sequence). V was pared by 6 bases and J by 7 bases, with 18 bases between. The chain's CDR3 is CASSKQGTGTEKLFF. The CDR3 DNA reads TGTGCCAGCAGTAAACAGGGAACGGGGACTGAAAAACTGTTTTTT.

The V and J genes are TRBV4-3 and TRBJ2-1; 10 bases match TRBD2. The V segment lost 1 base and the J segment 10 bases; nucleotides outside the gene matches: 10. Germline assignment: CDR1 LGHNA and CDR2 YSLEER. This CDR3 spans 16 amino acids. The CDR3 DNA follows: TGCGCCAGCAGCCAAGCCCCAGCGGGGGGGAGTATAGAGCAGTTCTTC. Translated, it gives CASSQAPAGGSIEQFF.

CDR3 DNA: TGTGCCAGCAGCTTAGCTTTGGGACAGGGGGTTGGCTACACCTTC. This gives the protein CASSLALGQGVGYTF. The chain joins TRBV5-6 to TRBJ1-2, with 11 bases aligning to TRBD1. Germline V CDR1 and CDR2: SGHDT, YYEEEE. CDR3 length: 15 residues. Unmatched junction bases numbered 7, after V lost 2 bases and J lost 7 bases.

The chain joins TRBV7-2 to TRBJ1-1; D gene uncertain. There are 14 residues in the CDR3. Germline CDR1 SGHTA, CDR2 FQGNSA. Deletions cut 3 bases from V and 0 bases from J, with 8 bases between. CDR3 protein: CASSLQALNTEAFF. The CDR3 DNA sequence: TGTGCCAGCAGCTTGCAGGCGCTGAACACTGAAGCTTTCTTT.

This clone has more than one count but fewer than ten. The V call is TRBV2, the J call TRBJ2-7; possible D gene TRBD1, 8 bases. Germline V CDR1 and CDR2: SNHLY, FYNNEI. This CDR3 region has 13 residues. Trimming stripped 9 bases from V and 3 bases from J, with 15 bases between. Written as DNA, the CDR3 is TGTGCCAGTTGGACAGGGAGGGACTACGAGCAGTACTTC. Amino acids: CASWTGRDYEQYF.

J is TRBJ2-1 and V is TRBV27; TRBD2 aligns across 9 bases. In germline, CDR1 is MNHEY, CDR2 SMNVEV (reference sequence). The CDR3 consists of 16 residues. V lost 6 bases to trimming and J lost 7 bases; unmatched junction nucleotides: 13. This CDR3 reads CASSPLAGGQRNEQFF. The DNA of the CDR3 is TGTGCCAGCAGCCCCTTGGCGGGGGGGCAGCGTAATGAGCAGTTCTTC.

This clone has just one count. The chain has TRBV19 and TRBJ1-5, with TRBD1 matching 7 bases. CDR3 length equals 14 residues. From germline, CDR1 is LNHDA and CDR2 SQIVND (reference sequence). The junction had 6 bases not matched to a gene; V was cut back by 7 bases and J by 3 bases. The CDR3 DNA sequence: TGTGCCAGTATTTCCGGGACAGACAATCAGCCCCAGCATTTT. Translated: CASISGTDNQPQHF.

The CDR3: CASSWDRGSDEQFF. In DNA, the CDR3 is TGTGCCAGCAGCTGGGACAGGGGGTCGGATGAGCAGTTCTTC. This chain uses TRBV11-2 with TRBJ2-1; 11 bases align to TRBD1. The CDR3 is made up of 14 amino acids. With 4 bases clipped from V and 8 bases from J, the junction kept 4 bases outside the gene matches. Germline CDR1 SGHAT, CDR2 FQNNGV.